Following are 21 T cell receptor beta chains from one sample sequenced in a study of cytomegalovirus exposure and HLA in healthy donors. The method was immunoSEQ multiplex PCR; TCRdb's version includes in-frame clones alone and lacks a portion of them. The sample yields about 160,000 clones, 90% to 97% seen once. Sequenced sample: PBMCs. These receptors were obtained from a woman aged 18-29 years in good health and CMV-seronegative.

This clone was seen a single time. This rearrangement joins TRBV5-4 to TRBJ2-1, with no clear D. This CDR3 has 13 residues. Germline V lookup: CDR1 SGHNT, CDR2 YYREEE (reference sequence). V was pared by 0 bases and J by 9 bases, with 10 bases between. The CDR3 is CASSLGSNREQFF. In nucleotides, the CDR3 is TGTGCCAGCAGCTTGGGTAGTAACCGTGAGCAGTTCTTC.

This sequence joins TRBV5-4 and TRBJ2-5; perhaps TRBD2 as D (6 bases). The CDR3 extends over 13 amino acids. Per the germline V gene, CDR1 is SGHNT and CDR2 is YYREEE (reference sequence). V lost 8 bases, J lost 2 bases, and 13 bases lay in between. CDR3 sequence: CASLGGDQETQYF. CDR3 bases: TGTGCCAGTCTGGGGGGAGATCAAGAGACCCAGTACTTC.

CDR3 in DNA: TGTGCCAGCAGCTTAGGGACAGGGGGGACTCAGCCCCAGCATTTT. It encodes CASSLGTGGTQPQHF. The gene calls are TRBV7-2 and TRBJ1-5; the match to TRBD1 covers 10 bases. The CDR3 length is 15 residues. Trimming at V came to 1 base and at J to 6 bases, leaving 3 bases not matched to a gene. The germline CDR1 and CDR2 sequences are SGHTA and FQGNSA.

The chain combines TRBV13 with TRBJ2-5; TRBD1 aligns across 8 bases. With 4 bases clipped from V and 6 bases from J, the junction kept 7 bases outside the gene matches. Germline loops: CDR1 PRHDT, CDR2 FYEKMQ (reference sequence). This CDR3 spans 14 amino acids. The CDR3 sequence is CASSSQGAAQTQYF. The CDR3 region has the DNA TGTGCCAGCAGCTCCCAGGGGGCAGCGCAGACCCAGTACTTC.

This clone was seen a single time. The rearrangement joins TRBV2 to TRBJ2-1; 8 bases match TRBD2. The CDR3 is 15 amino acids. The J segment lost 5 bases and the V segment lost 1 base, leaving 4 bases of the junction unmatched. The germline V gene has CDR1 SNHLY and CDR2 FYNNEI. CDR3 DNA sequence: TGTGCCAGCAGTGAAGGGCGGGGGGCGCACAATGAGCAGTTCTTC. It is translated as CASSEGRGAHNEQFF.

The gene calls are TRBV5-1 and TRBJ2-1, with TRBD2 identical over 13 bases. V lost 4 bases and J lost 4; bases outside the gene matches: 2. The CDR3 is made up of 15 amino acids. Germline CDR1 and CDR2: SGHRS and YFSETQ. The CDR3 nucleotides read TGCGCCAGCAGCCAACTAGCGGGGGGGTACAATGAGCAGTTCTTC. This sequence encodes CASSQLAGGYNEQFF.

V gene TRBV18 combines with J gene TRBJ2-2; 8 bases align to TRBD1. Germline CDR1 and CDR2: KGHSH and LQKENI. Germline trimming cut 4 bases from V and 5 bases from J; bases unmatched to any gene: 3. The CDR3 length is 14 residues. The CDR3 DNA follows: TGTGCCAGCTCACTGGACAGGGAGACCGGGGAGCTGTTTTTT. This translates into CASSLDRETGELFF.

This clone was picked up one time. CDR3 DNA sequence: TGTGCCAGCACTGGACTTCTCCAAAAAGAGACCCAGTACTTC. This gives the protein CASTGLLQKETQYF. The chain has TRBV2 and TRBJ2-5; a weak D match, TRBD2 (5 bases). Looked up from germline, CDR1 is SNHLY and CDR2 is FYNNEI. This CDR3 spans 14 amino acids. V lost 7 bases to trimming and J lost 3 bases, with 15 bases between them.

The chain is built from TRBV7-2 and TRBJ2-5; no clear D gene. V gave up 8 bases and J gave up 5 bases, with 12 bases separating them. CDR1 and CDR2 from the germline V gene are SGHTA and FQGNSA. The CDR3 runs to 12 residues. The CDR3 region has the DNA TGTGCCAGCCGTGGGCCCGCGGAGACCCAGTACTTC. Its protein product is CASRGPAETQYF.

The chain links TRBV9 to TRBJ2-7, with 10 bases identical to TRBD1. The germline CDR1 and CDR2 sequences are SGDLS and YYNGEE. The CDR3 has 17 amino acids. Trimming took 3 bases from V and 4 from J; bases not matched to a gene: 13. The CDR3 DNA reads as TGTGCCAGCAGCGCCACCAGGGACAGGGGAGGCCCTTACGAGCAGTACTTC. This translates into CASSATRDRGGPYEQYF.

This sequence joins TRBV2 and TRBJ2-5; no definite D call. This CDR3 is 14 amino acids long. Germline CDR1 is SNHLY and CDR2 is FYNNEI. V was trimmed by 8 bases and J by 2 bases, leaving 15 bases between them. In DNA, the CDR3 is TGTGCCAGCTCCAGTCCACCGCTTCAAGAGACCCAGTACTTC. It specifies CASSSPPLQETQYF.

The CDR3 nucleotides read TGTGCCAGCAGTATTGGGACTAGCGGTCAGACCCAGTACTTC. This gives the protein CASSIGTSGQTQYF. The chain employs TRBV2 and TRBJ2-5, with TRBD2 matching over 11 bases. Germline CDR1 is SNHLY and CDR2 is FYNNEI. The CDR3 is 14 amino acids. J lost 6 bases, V lost 5 bases, and 5 bases had no gene match.

The V and J genes are TRBV6-6 and TRBJ1-1, with D uncertain. Germline V gives CDR1 MNHNY, CDR2 SVGAGI (reference sequence). The germline V and J ends were trimmed by 4 bases and 3 bases, with 12 bases remaining between them. This CDR3 is 14 amino acids long. The CDR3 nucleotides are TGTGCCAGCAGTTTCCGGACGGGAGACACTGAAGCTTTCTTT. This translates into CASSFRTGDTEAFF.

The CDR3 nucleotides read TGCGCCAGCAGCCAAGCAATCCGGGGACGGGTGGCTAGCGGGGAAGGAGAGACCCAGTACTTC. It specifies CASSQAIRGRVASGEGETQYF. V usage is TRBV4-3 and J usage is TRBJ2-5; 9 nucleotides match TRBD2. The germline V gene has CDR1 LGHNA and CDR2 YSLEER. J lost 4 bases, V lost 1 base, and 22 bases had no gene match. The CDR3 loop spans 21 amino acids.

This clone occurred once. The gene calls are TRBV11-1 and TRBJ2-1, with 9 bases fitting TRBD2. The trim removed 6 bases at V and 4 bases at J, leaving 10 bases unmatched. Germline V gives CDR1 SGHAT, CDR2 FQDESV (reference sequence). CDR3 length: 16 residues. The CDR3 DNA is TGTGCCAGCAGGCGTACGGGACTAGCTGAATACAATGAGCAGTTCTTC. Translation: CASRRTGLAEYNEQFF.

The chain employs TRBV5-1 and TRBJ2-7; 9 bases map to TRBD1. The CDR3 is made up of 15 amino acids. The germline V gene has CDR1 SGHRS and CDR2 YFSETQ. The trim removed 3 bases at V and 4 bases at J, leaving 8 bases unmatched. The CDR3 region has the DNA TGCGCCAGCAGCTCCGGGGGGACAGGGTATTACGAGCAGTACTTC. This translates into CASSSGGTGYYEQYF. Looking up the rest from reference TRBV5-1 and TRBJ2-7 gives the full variable domain: KAGVTQTPRYLIKTRGQQVTLSCSPISGHRSVSWYQQTPGQGLQFLFEYFSETQRNKGNFPGRFSGRQFSNSRSEMNVSTLELGDSALYLCASSSGGTGYYEQYFGPGTRLTVT.

The chain has TRBV7-8 and TRBJ2-1, with TRBD2 matching 10 bases. CDR1 is SGHVS and CDR2 is FQNEAQ in the germline V gene. V gave up 0 bases and J gave up 4 bases; unmatched junction bases: 3. The CDR3 sequence is 16 residues long. The CDR3: CASSLAGSGGYNEQFF. The CDR3, as DNA: TGTGCCAGCAGCTTAGCGGGTAGCGGGGGGTACAATGAGCAGTTCTTC.

V is TRBV2 and J is TRBJ1-1; TRBD1 might be the D (5 bases). Germline V gene sequence: CDR1 SNHLY, CDR2 FYNNEI. The V end was cut by 10 bases, the J end by 5 bases, with 14 bases between. The CDR3 covers 12 residues. Here the CDR3 reads CAKREGVTEAFF. CDR3 bases: TGTGCCAAAAGGGAAGGGGTAACTGAAGCTTTCTTT.

The chain carries TRBV6-4 and TRBJ2-3; tentative D call: TRBD2 (5 bases). Trimming shortened V by 5 bases and J by 2 bases, and 14 bases separated the two germline ends. Germline-derived CDR1 and CDR2 are MRHNA and SNTAGT. CDR3 length equals 15 residues. The CDR3 here is CASSPAPAVTDTQYF. CDR3 bases: TGTGCCAGCAGTCCAGCACCAGCGGTCACAGATACGCAGTATTTT.

This chain links TRBV5-1 with TRBJ1-3; D is unclear. V was pared by 0 bases and J by 0 bases, with 7 bases between. The CDR3 contains 15 residues. In germline, CDR1 is SGHRS, CDR2 YFSETQ. CDR3 nucleotide sequence: TGCGCCAGCAGCTTGGGGAGAAGCTCTGGAAACACCATATATTTT. As protein: CASSLGRSSGNTIYF.

The V and J genes are TRBV4-1 and TRBJ2-3; D may be TRBD2 (5 bases). The CDR3 loop spans 15 amino acids. Germline V gene sequence: CDR1 MGHRA, CDR2 YSYEKL. V was shortened by 1 base and J by 4 bases, with 12 bases between the two germline ends. The CDR3, as DNA: TGCGCCAGCAGCCAAGGTCCGCTAGCCGCAGATACGCAGTATTTT. As protein: CASSQGPLAADTQYF.